This TCR beta chain originates from a study of T cell responses to AZD1222 COVID-19 vaccine. As concerns this clone: As yet, its antigen is unknown.

Sequencing was performed with immunoSEQ multiplex PCR; in TCRdb, only in-frame clones are kept and a portion is missing. This table holds 140,000 to 150,000 clones, just under 95% found once. Overall study findings and caveats: Regions 160-218 and 743-854 held dominance among vaccine-associated CD4 TCRs, which spanned spike. Nearly half of the spike-specific TCRs reportedly recognize variant regions that carry no mutations. A mostly white British donor set with more females was recruited, and clonal diversity was possibly underestimated.

This specimen consisted of peripheral blood, obtained after recovery from COVID-19. The TCR comes from an adult who had recovered from COVID-19.

CDR3 nucleotide sequence: TGTGCCAGCAGCTCCAGGGGGAGATACACCGGGGAGCTGTTTTTT. Protein: CASSSRGRYTGELFF. The gene calls are TRBV7-2 and TRBJ2-2; 7 bases are shared with TRBD1. V dropped 4 bases and J dropped 3; count of bases not matched to a gene: 5. This CDR3 contains 15 residues. Germline CDR1 is SGHTA and CDR2 is FQGNSA.